The entry below describes one T cell receptor beta chain. The data derive from a study of blood T cell repertoires in COVID-19. Across the study: Samples taken during acute and convalescent COVID-19 were collected in the United States, Italy and Spain.

The repertoire was sequenced with immunoSEQ multiplex PCR; TCRdb's copy has only in-frame clones and lacks some. The profile shows about 220,000 clones, about four fifths of them singletons. CDR1 is SGHTA, CDR2 FQGTGA, per germline. The ends were cut back, 5 bases at V and 6 bases at J, with 13 bases in the middle. This CDR3 spans 14 amino acids. This clonotype originated in a woman aged 40 to 50 with acute COVID-19. Source material: PBMCs or T cells enriched from blood (not recorded which). The chain recombines TRBV7-3 with TRBJ2-2; TRBD1 is a possible D gene (5 bases). The CDR3: CASSLQGGAGELFF. DNA of the CDR3: TGTGCCAGCAGCCTGCAGGGTGGCGCCGGGGAGCTGTTTTTT.